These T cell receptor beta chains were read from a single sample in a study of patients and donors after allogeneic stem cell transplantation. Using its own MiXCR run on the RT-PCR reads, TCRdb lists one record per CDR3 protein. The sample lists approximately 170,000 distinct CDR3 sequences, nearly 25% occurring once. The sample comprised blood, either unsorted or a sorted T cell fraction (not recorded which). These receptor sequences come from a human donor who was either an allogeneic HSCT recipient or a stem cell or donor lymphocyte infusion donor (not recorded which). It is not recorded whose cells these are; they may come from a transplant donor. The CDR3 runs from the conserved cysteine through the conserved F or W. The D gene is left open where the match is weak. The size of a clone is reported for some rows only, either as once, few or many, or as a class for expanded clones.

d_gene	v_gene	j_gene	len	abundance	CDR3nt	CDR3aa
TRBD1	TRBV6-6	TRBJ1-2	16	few	TGTGCCAGCAGTAGGGACAGGGGAGACTTGGTCTATGGCTACACCTTC	CASSRDRGDLVYGYTF
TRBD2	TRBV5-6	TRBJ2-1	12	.	TGTGCCAGCAGTTGGACTAGTGGTGAGCAGTTCTTC	CASSWTSGEQFF
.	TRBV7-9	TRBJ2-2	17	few	TGTGCCAGCACCTCATCCCAGGGTTTGAGCCTCGACGGGGAGCTGTTTTTT	CASTSSQGLSLDGELFF
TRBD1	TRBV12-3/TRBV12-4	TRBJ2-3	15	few	TGTGCCAGCAGCCCGGCACAGGGGCGAACAGATACGCAGTATTTT	CASSPAQGRTDTQYF
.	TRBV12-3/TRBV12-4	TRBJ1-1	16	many	TGTGCCAGCAGTGGGATTTGGGACATTGGGAACACTGAAGCTTTCTTT	CASSGIWDIGNTEAFF
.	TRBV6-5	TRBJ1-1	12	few	TGTGCCAGCAGTGAGACGGGCACCGAAGCTTTCTTT	CASSETGTEAFF
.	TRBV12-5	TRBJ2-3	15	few	TGTGCTAGTGGTTTACCGACAGGATGGAGAGATACGCAGTATTTT	CASGLPTGWRDTQYF
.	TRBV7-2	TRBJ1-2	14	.	TGTGCCAGCAGCTTATTGTGGGACCATGATGGCTACACCTTC	CASSLLWDHDGYTF
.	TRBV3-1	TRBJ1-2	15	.	TGTGCCAGCAGCCAAGGAGGGGGGCCTAACTATGGCTACACCTTC	CASSQGGGPNYGYTF
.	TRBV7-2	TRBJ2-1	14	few	TGTGCCAGCAGCTTATATTCGCGTTCAGGAGAGCAGTTCTTC	CASSLYSRSGEQFF
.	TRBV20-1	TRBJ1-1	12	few	TGCAGCGCTATTCCGCAGAACACTGAAGCTTTCTTT	CSAIPQNTEAFF
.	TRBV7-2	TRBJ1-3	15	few	TGTGCCAGCAGCTTACAATCGGGCTCCGGAAACACCATATATTTT	CASSLQSGSGNTIYF
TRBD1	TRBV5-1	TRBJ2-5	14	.	TGCGCCAGCAGCTCCCGGACAGGGGAAGAGACCCAGTACTTC	CASSSRTGEETQYF
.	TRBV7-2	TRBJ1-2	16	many	TGTGCCAGCAGCCCCCCCCGGAGAGTGGCTAACTATGGCTACACCTTC	CASSPPRRVANYGYTF
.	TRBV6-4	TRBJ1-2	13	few	TGTGCCAGCAGTGGGGGAAATATCGCTGGCTACACCTTC	CASSGGNIAGYTF
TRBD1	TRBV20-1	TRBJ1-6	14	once	TGCAGTGCTAGACCGACAGGGTATAATTCACCCCTCCACTTT	CSARPTGYNSPLHF
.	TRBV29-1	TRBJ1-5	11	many	TGCAGCGTTGCCGACGCCCAGCCCCAGCATTTT	CSVADAQPQHF
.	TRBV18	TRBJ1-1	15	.	TGTGCCAGCTCACCACCGTTCACCTCGTACACTGAAGCTTTCTTT	CASSPPFTSYTEAFF
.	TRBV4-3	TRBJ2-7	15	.	TGCGCCAGCAGCCAAAACTTTGGACAGTCCTACGAGCAGTACTTC	CASSQNFGQSYEQYF
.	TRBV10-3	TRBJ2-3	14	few	TGTGCCATCAGTGAGTCACAGGCGACAGATACGCAGTATTTT	CAISESQATDTQYF
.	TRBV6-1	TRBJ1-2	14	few	TGTGCCAGCAGTGAAAATGCCGAGGCGTATGGCTACACCTTC	CASSENAEAYGYTF
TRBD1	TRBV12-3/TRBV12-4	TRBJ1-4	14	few	TGTGCCAGCAGCAACAGGGGGCCGAGTGAAAAACTGTTTTTT	CASSNRGPSEKLFF
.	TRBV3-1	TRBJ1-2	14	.	TGTGCCAGCAGCCAATATTGGGGTAACTATGGCTACACCTTC	CASSQYWGNYGYTF
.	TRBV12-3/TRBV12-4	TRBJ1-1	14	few	TGTGCCAGCAGTTTAGCTCTAGACAATAATGAAGCTTTCTTT	CASSLALDNNEAFF
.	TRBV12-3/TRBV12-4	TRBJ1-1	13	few	TGTGCCAGCAGTTTTTCGGGTGGCACTGAAGCTTTCTTT	CASSFSGGTEAFF
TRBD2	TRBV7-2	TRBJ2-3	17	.	TGTGCCAGCAGCTCCCTCGCTAGCGGGGGGGTTACAGATACGCAGTATTTT	CASSSLASGGVTDTQYF
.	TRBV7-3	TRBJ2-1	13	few	TGTGCCAGCAGCTTCGGACAGTACAATGAGCAGTTCTTC	CASSFGQYNEQFF
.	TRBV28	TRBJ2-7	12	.	TGTGCCAGCACCTCACAGGGCTACGAGCAGTACTTC	CASTSQGYEQYF
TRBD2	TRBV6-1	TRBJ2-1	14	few	TGTGCCAGCAGACTTTACGGGAGGGACAATGAGCAGTTCTTC	CASRLYGRDNEQFF
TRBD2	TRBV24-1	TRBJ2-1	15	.	TGTGCCACCAGTGATCCTGGACTAGGCCACAATGAGCAGTTCTTC	CATSDPGLGHNEQFF
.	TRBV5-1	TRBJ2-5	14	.	TGCGCCAGCAGCTTGGACTTCAGGGAAGAGACCCAGTACTTC	CASSLDFREETQYF
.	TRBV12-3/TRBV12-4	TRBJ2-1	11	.	TGTGCCAGCAGTTATACAAGAGAGCAGTTCTTC	CASSYTREQFF
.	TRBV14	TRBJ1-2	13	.	TGTGCCAGCAGTTACGGACCGGGGGCTGGCTACACCTTC	CASSYGPGAGYTF
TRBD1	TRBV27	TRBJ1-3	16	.	TGTGCCAGCATCACTACAGGGGGCTACTCTGGAAACACCATATATTTT	CASITTGGYSGNTIYF
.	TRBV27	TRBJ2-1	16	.	TGTGCCAGCAGTACCCTCGCCCCCTTCTTCTACAATGAGCAGTTCTTC	CASSTLAPFFYNEQFF
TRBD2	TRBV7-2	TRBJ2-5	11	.	TGTGCCAGTCTAGCGGGGGGGACCCAGTACTTC	CASLAGGTQYF
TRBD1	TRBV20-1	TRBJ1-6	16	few	TGCAGTGCTACAACAGGGGCCCACCCGACTAATTCACCCCTCCACTTT	CSATTGAHPTNSPLHF
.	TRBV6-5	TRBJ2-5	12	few	TGTGCCAGCGCTGGGGGCCAAGAGACCCAGTACTTC	CASAGGQETQYF
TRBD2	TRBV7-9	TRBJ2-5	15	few	TGTGCCAGCAGACCTAACCTAGCGGTGCCCTTGACCCAGTACTTC	CASRPNLAVPLTQYF
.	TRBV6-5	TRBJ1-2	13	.	TGTGCCAGCAGCCCCAGGCGCGGGAATGGCTACACCTTC	CASSPRRGNGYTF
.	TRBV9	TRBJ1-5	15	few	TGTGCCAGCAGCGGTGAGGGAGGCGGGGATCAGCCCCAGCATTTT	CASSGEGGGDQPQHF
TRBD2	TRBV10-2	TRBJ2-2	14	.	TGCGCCAGCAGTGAGATGTCTAGCGGGGGGGAGCTGTTTTTT	CASSEMSSGGELFF
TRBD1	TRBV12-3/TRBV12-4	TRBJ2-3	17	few	TGTGCCAGCAGTTTTCTGGCAGGGGGAATTAGGTCGGATACGCAGTATTTT	CASSFLAGGIRSDTQYF
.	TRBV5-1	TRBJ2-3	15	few	TGCGCCAGCAGCTTGGTAAAGGCGACCACAGATACGCAGTATTTT	CASSLVKATTDTQYF
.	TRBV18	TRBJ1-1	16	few	TGTGCCAGCCAGTTTGACGGAATTGGACAGAACACTGAAGCTTTCTTT	CASQFDGIGQNTEAFF
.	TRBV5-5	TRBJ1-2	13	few	TGTGCCAGCAGCTTCCGGCAGATTTATGGCTACACCTTC	CASSFRQIYGYTF
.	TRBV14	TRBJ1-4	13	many	TGTGCCAGCAGCCCGTGGAACAATGAAAAACTGTTTTTT	CASSPWNNEKLFF
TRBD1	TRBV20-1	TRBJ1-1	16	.	TGCAGTGCTCACCCCTTATATGACCCGGACAGGGCAGGAACTTTCTTT	CSAHPLYDPDRAGTFF
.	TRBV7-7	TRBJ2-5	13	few	TGTGCTAGCAGCTTTGGGGAACAAGAGACCCAGTACTTC	CASSFGEQETQYF
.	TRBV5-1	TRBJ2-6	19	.	TGCGCCAGCAGCTCCCCTCCTGGAGGTTTTTTCTCTGGGGCCAACGTCCTGACTTTC	CASSSPPGGFFSGANVLTF
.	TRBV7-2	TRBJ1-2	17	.	TGTGCCAGCAGCCCAGAAATCCCCGCGACCAGGGGCTATGGCTACACCTTC	CASSPEIPATRGYGYTF
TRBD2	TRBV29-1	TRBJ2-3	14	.	TGCAGCGGTGGCCCGACTAGCGGGGAGGATACGCAGTATTTT	CSGGPTSGEDTQYF
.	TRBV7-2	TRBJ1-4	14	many	TGTGCCAGCAGCTTATGGGGAACTAATGAAAAACTGTTTTTT	CASSLWGTNEKLFF
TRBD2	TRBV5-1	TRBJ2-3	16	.	TGCGCCAGCAGCCCGGACGGGGGGGCTAGCACAGATACGCAGTATTTT	CASSPDGGASTDTQYF
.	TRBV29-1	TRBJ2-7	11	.	TGCAGCGTTGATTTCGGGTACGAGCAGTACTTC	CSVDFGYEQYF
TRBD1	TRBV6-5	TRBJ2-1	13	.	TGTGCCAGCAGACAACAGGGGGCATATGAGCAGTTCTTC	CASRQQGAYEQFF
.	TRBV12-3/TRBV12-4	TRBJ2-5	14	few	TGTGCCAGCAGTTTCGGGCAGCTTCAAGAGACCCAGTACTTC	CASSFGQLQETQYF
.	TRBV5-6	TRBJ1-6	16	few	TGTGCCAGCAGCTTGGCCGCCGTTCGGGGACATTCACCCCTCCACTTT	CASSLAAVRGHSPLHF
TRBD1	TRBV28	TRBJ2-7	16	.	TGTGCCAGCAGCTTTATGGGGACAGGGCATTCCTACGAGCAGTACTTC	CASSFMGTGHSYEQYF
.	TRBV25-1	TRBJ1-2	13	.	TGTGCCAGCAGTAAGGACATGACGCTTGGCTACACCTTC	CASSKDMTLGYTF